This T cell receptor (beta chain) was recovered during a study of blood T cell repertoires in COVID-19. Study-wide background: COVID-19 samples collected from the United States, Italy and Spain covered acute and convalescent phases. PBMCs, B-cell-depleted T cells, or T cells were the source of the cDNA or gDNA that made up the material.

Profiling relied on immunoSEQ multiplex PCR, and the TCRdb table lists in-frame clones only, not all of them. Among 250,000 or so clones listed, more than 70% were seen once. The CDR3 sequence is 13 residues long. With V trimmed by 8 bases and J by 4 bases, 4 bases remained unmatched. The germline V gene encodes CDR1 SGHTA and CDR2 FQGNSA. This clone occurred once. The sequence was obtained from a woman in her thirties or forties who had recovered from COVID-19. Specimen: peripheral blood. The chain joins TRBV7-2 to TRBJ1-4, with 7 bases that match TRBD1. CDR3 bases: TGTGCCAGCCGGGGACAGCTTAATGAAAAACTGTTTTTT. Protein: CASRGQLNEKLFF.